This passage covers 9 T cell receptor beta chains from one sample sequenced in a study of cytomegalovirus exposure and HLA in healthy donors. In the PCR, 60 Vbeta and 13 Jbeta primers were used. Clones were sequenced by immunoSEQ multiplex PCR, and TCRdb holds only the in-frame ones, with some missing. The profile shows roughly 69,000 clones, 60% to 85% of them singletons. Sequenced material: PBMCs. Receptor source: a man aged 18 to 29 in good health and CMV-seronegative.

This clone has just one count. The CDR3 DNA follows: TGTGCCAGCAGCCGCGCCGGGGGAACCTACAATGAGCAGTTCTTC. Translated, it gives CASSRAGGTYNEQFF. The V call is TRBV7-8, the J call TRBJ2-1; TRBD2 is a possible D gene (6 bases). This CDR3 spans 15 amino acids. Germline V CDR1 and CDR2: SGHVS, FQNEAQ. The V end lost 5 bases, the J end lost 2 bases, and 13 bases lay between the germline ends.

This clone was counted a few times. The chain has TRBV10-3 and TRBJ2-6, with a possible D match to TRBD1 (6 bases). The CDR3 loop spans 14 amino acids. V lost 6 bases and J lost 0, with 6 bases in between. Per germline, CDR1 ENHRY and CDR2 SYGVKD. This CDR3 is CAIRDSSGANVLTF. The CDR3 coding sequence is TGTGCCATCAGGGACAGCTCTGGGGCCAACGTCCTGACTTTC.

The chain links TRBV6-5 to TRBJ1-2; D possibly corresponds to TRBD1 (5 bases). Between the trimmed V and J ends, which lost 7 bases and 3 bases, there was a span of 15 bases. This CDR3 is 14 amino acids long. Germline lookup yields CDR1 MNHEY and CDR2 SVGAGI. CDR3 loop: CASMGLPQDYGYTF. The DNA for the CDR3 is TGTGCCAGCATGGGACTCCCTCAGGACTATGGCTACACCTTC.

This chain connects TRBV28 to TRBJ1-5; 11 bases fit TRBD1. This CDR3 contains 16 residues. V dropped 4 bases and J dropped 6; count of bases not matched to a gene: 8. Germline V gives CDR1 MDHEN, CDR2 SYDVKM. The CDR3 DNA sequence: TGTGCCAGCAGTTCACCCGGACAGGGGGCGCTTCAGCCCCAGCATTTT. This codes for CASSSPGQGALQPQHF.

The sample holds a few counts of this clone. The rearrangement uses TRBV5-6 and TRBJ2-3; weak D call: TRBD2 (5 bases). Germline V gives CDR1 SGHDT, CDR2 YYEEEE. V lost 0 bases and J 1 base, leaving 12 bases between the germline ends. This CDR3 is built from 16 residues. The CDR3 sequence is CASSLGSDLGTDTQYF. The CDR3 bases are TGTGCCAGCAGCTTGGGTAGCGATTTGGGCACAGATACGCAGTATTTT. The variable domain in full, completed from reference TRBV5-6 and TRBJ2-3, reads DAGVTQSPTHLIKTRGQQVTLRCSPKSGHDTVSWYQQALGQGPQFIFQYYEEEERQRGNFPDRFSGHQFPNYSSELNVNALLLGDSALYLCASSLGSDLGTDTQYFGPGTRLTVL.

The chain couples TRBV6-5 to TRBJ1-1, with D uncertain. The V gene lost 2 bases and the J gene lost 4 bases, with 8 bases spanning the gap. In germline, CDR1 is MNHEY, CDR2 SVGAGI. The CDR3 covers 13 residues. The CDR3 nucleotides are TGTGCCAGCAGTTACCTCACGGGCACTGAAGCTTTCTTT. Translation gives CASSYLTGTEAFF.

This chain connects TRBV28 to TRBJ2-7, with TRBD1 as a possible D gene (6 bases). CDR3 size: 15 residues. V dropped 5 bases and J dropped 1 base, with 15 bases sitting between them. Germline CDR1 is MDHEN and CDR2 is SYDVKM. The CDR3 protein is CASSPEGHGSYEQYF. In nucleotides, the CDR3 is TGTGCCAGCAGTCCAGAGGGACACGGGTCCTACGAGCAGTACTTC.

The gene calls are TRBV7-3 and TRBJ2-5, with a possible D match to TRBD1 (7 bases). The CDR3 is made up of 13 amino acids. V was trimmed by 5 bases and J by 1 base, leaving 8 bases between them. Germline V gene lookup returns CDR1 SGHTA and CDR2 FQGTGA. CDR3 in amino acids: CASSQGGQETQYF. The CDR3 DNA reads as TGTGCCAGCAGCCAGGGGGGCCAAGAGACCCAGTACTTC.

The genes are TRBV28 and TRBJ2-7; D is uncertain. The germline V gene encodes CDR1 MDHEN and CDR2 SYDVKM. Trimming left V 3 bases short and J 1 base short, with 10 bases between. This CDR3 is built from 14 residues. CDR3 nucleotides: TGTGCCAGCAGTTTGTGGAACAGATCCTACGAGCAGTACTTC. It codes for CASSLWNRSYEQYF.